The source of this TCR beta chain is a study of T cell responses to AZD1222 COVID-19 vaccine. Study-level results: Spike was spanned by vaccine-associated CD4 TCRs, with dominance at 160-218 and 743-854. Clonal diversity may have been underestimated in mostly white British donors. Elevations in Spike-specific TCR breadth and depth followed administration of two AZD1222 doses.

Repertoires were generated with immunoSEQ multiplex PCR, while TCRdb's copy carries only in-frame clones and drops some. The sample has approximately 200,000 clones, 93% seen once. Notes on this clone: Its antigen remains unknown.

V lost 2 bases and J lost 1, with 8 bases in between. CDR3 length: 15 residues. Germline V CDR1 and CDR2: SEHNR, FQNEAQ (reference sequence). The study pooled second doses at about 4 or about 12 weeks. This chain joins TRBV7-9 and TRBJ2-2; D is uncertain. The sequence derives from an adult who received the AZD1222 COVID-19 vaccine. The specimen comprised peripheral blood, sampled 28 days after the second AZD1222 dose. The CDR3 is CASSLRRQNTGELFF. CDR3 coding DNA: TGTGCCAGCAGCTTAAGGCGGCAGAACACCGGGGAGCTGTTTTTT.